This passage covers 8 T cell receptor beta chains from one sample sequenced in a study of OX40 agonist ivuxolimab in advanced cancers. The method was immunoSEQ multiplex PCR; TCRdb's version includes in-frame clones alone and lacks a portion of them. The sample holds 15,000 or so clones, roughly 71% seen once. Sequences were derived from CD4+ or CD8+ T cells sorted from blood, sampled in a trial of the OX40 agonist ivuxolimab. The receptors here all came from an adult with an advanced solid tumor such as melanoma, head and neck, liver or kidney cancer.

This chain links TRBV19 with TRBJ2-7; 9 nucleotides agree with TRBD2. CDR3 size: 15 residues. J lost 0 bases, V lost 5 bases, and 5 bases had no gene match. Per the germline V gene, CDR1 is LNHDA and CDR2 is SQIVND (reference sequence). The CDR3 sequence is CASSFYSGSSYEQYF. Written as DNA, the CDR3 is TGTGCCAGTAGTTTCTATAGCGGGAGCTCCTACGAGCAGTACTTC.

This clone has just a few counts. The chain combines TRBV6-1 with TRBJ2-7; D perhaps matches TRBD2 (5 bases). CDR1 is MNHNS and CDR2 is SASEGT in the germline V gene. V lost 7 bases to trimming and J lost 1 base, with 14 bases between them. The CDR3 is 14 amino acids. The CDR3: CASTILTSSYEQYF. CDR3 coding DNA: TGTGCCAGCACTATCCTTACTAGTTCCTACGAGCAGTACTTC.

This chain links TRBV2 with TRBJ2-1, with 8 bases lining up with TRBD1. Trimming removed 5 bases from V and 0 bases from J; junction bases left unmatched: 3. CDR3 length: 15 residues. Germline V CDR1 and CDR2: SNHLY, FYNNEI. As DNA, the CDR3 is TGTGCCAGCAGTCGACAGGGGAGCTCCTACAATGAGCAGTTCTTC. Translating gives CASSRQGSSYNEQFF.

This clone was detected only a few times. V and J are TRBV4-3 and TRBJ1-6; 7 bases match TRBD1. The junction had 7 bases not matched to a gene; V was cut back by 0 bases and J by 8 bases. This CDR3 has 16 residues. Per germline, CDR1 LGHNA and CDR2 YSLEER. CDR3: CASSQERQGVHSPLHF. The CDR3 region has the DNA TGCGCCAGCAGCCAAGAACGGCAGGGGGTCCATTCACCCCTCCACTTT.

The V and J genes are TRBV7-2 and TRBJ2-7; D is perhaps TRBD1 (7 bases). Germline V CDR1 and CDR2: SGHTA, FQGNSA. Trimming took off 4 bases at V and 2 bases at J, with 15 bases between the two ends. The CDR3 sequence is 15 residues long. The CDR3, as DNA: TGTGCCAGCAGCTCCCCTCGGGGGACAGCCTACGAGCAGTACTTC. It codes for CASSSPRGTAYEQYF.

This rearrangement joins TRBV6-5 to TRBJ2-5; D is ambiguous. Between the trimmed V and J ends, which lost 6 bases and 5 bases, there was a span of 10 bases. The germline gives CDR1 MNHEY, CDR2 SVGAGI. This CDR3 is 12 amino acids long. CDR3 residues: CASSPEWETQYF. DNA of the CDR3: TGTGCCAGCAGCCCCGAGTGGGAGACCCAGTACTTC.

This chain connects TRBV18 to TRBJ2-7; no firm D call. V was cut by 3 bases and J by 2 bases, with 14 bases left in between. Germline V CDR1 and CDR2: KGHSH, LQKENI. The CDR3 sequence is 15 residues long. The CDR3 is CASSPIGKETYEQYF. The CDR3 bases are TGTGCCAGCTCACCTATCGGAAAGGAGACCTACGAGCAGTACTTC. The full variable domain, in which reference TRBV18 and TRBJ2-7 provide the parts outside the CDR3, is NAGVMQNPRHLVRRRGQEARLRCSPMKGHSHVYWYRQLPEEGLKFMVYLQKENIIDESGMPKERFSAEFPKEGPSILRIQQVVRGDSAAYFCASSPIGKETYEQYFGPGTRLTVT.

The V gene is TRBV9, the J gene TRBJ2-7; tentative D call: TRBD1 (6 bases). V dropped 2 bases and J dropped 3 bases, with 12 bases sitting between them. Per the germline V gene, CDR1 is SGDLS and CDR2 is YYNGEE. The CDR3 runs to 14 residues. CDR3 sequence reads: CASSVRDTFYEQYF. The CDR3 nucleotides read TGTGCCAGCAGCGTCCGGGACACATTCTACGAGCAGTACTTC. The whole variable domain, remainder taken from reference TRBV9 and TRBJ2-7, is DSGVTQTPKHLITATGQRVTLRCSPRSGDLSVYWYQQSLDQGLQFLIQYYNGEERAKGNILERFSAQQFPDLHSELNLSSLELGDSALYFCASSVRDTFYEQYFGPGTRLTVT.